A single sample is the source of the 24 T cell receptor beta chains below, sequenced in a study of human T cells and chemical hapten exposure. Time point in this sample: patch test 1, 2 weeks after DPC sensitization. Noted treatment: therapeutic diphenylcyclopropenone sensitization with weekly scalp DPC. TCRdb passed the RACE reads through MiXCR, listing each CDR3 protein once. In the table there are some 340,000 distinct CDR3 sequences, around 7% of which are singletons. Here the sequenced sample was whole blood, taken in connection with sensitization to the hapten diphenylcyclopropenone (DPC). These receptors all stem from a woman under 30 with alopecia areata. Some clones in this sample may be carry-over from other donors' samples.

The chain carries TRBV5-4 and TRBJ2-5; D not resolved. Germline CDR1 and CDR2: SGHNT and YYREEE (reference sequence). The CDR3 totals 15 residues. Trimming removed 7 bases at V and 1 base at J, with 17 bases between. The CDR3 sequence: CASGHEKGLQETQYF. The CDR3 nucleotides are TGTGCCAGCGGCCATGAAAAAGGCCTCCAAGAGACCCAGTACTTC.

This clonotype has at least ten counts. The gene calls are TRBV4-3 and TRBJ1-6; the D is unclear. The ends were cut back, 4 bases at V and 10 bases at J, with 8 bases in the middle. The CDR3 totals 12 residues. Per germline, CDR1 LGHNA and CDR2 YSLEER. The CDR3 DNA sequence: TGCGCCAGCAGCCTTGGCAAGTCACCCCTCCACTTT. This encodes CASSLGKSPLHF.

This clonotype was observed many times. DNA of the CDR3: TGTGCCAGCAGCGTGCTGGGGGATACGCAGTATTTT. Protein: CASSVLGDTQYF. The chain is built from TRBV2 and TRBJ2-3; D remains ambiguous. In germline, CDR1 is SNHLY, CDR2 FYNNEI. The CDR3 has 12 residues. Deletions cut 6 bases from V and 6 bases from J, with 10 bases between.

This clonotype turned up a few times. The chain combines TRBV3-1 with TRBJ2-3; D is uncertain. This CDR3 is built from 12 residues. V lost 4 bases, J lost 6 bases, and 8 bases lay in between. Germline V CDR1 and CDR2: LGHDT, YNNKEL (reference sequence). This CDR3 reads CASSLALDTQYF. DNA for the CDR3: TGTGCCAGCAGCCTTGCACTTGATACGCAGTATTTT.

This clonotype was seen a few times. The chain uses TRBV4-3 and TRBJ1-6, with unresolved D. V lost 0 bases and J 4 bases, leaving 7 bases between the germline ends. Germline CDR1 LGHNA, CDR2 YSLEER. The CDR3 is 15 amino acids. CDR3 residues: CASSQDRIYNSPLHF. In DNA form, the CDR3 reads TGCGCCAGCAGCCAAGACAGGATTTATAATTCACCCCTCCACTTT.

This clonotype was detected ten times or more. V gene TRBV6-1 combines with J gene TRBJ2-3; no clear D. Trimming removed 2 bases from V and 5 bases from J, with 5 bases in between. CDR1 and CDR2 (germline): MNHNS, SASEGT. The CDR3 is 12 amino acids. CDR3: CASSEFLDTQYF. In DNA form, the CDR3 reads TGTGCCAGCAGTGAATTCTTAGATACGCAGTATTTT.

The chain combines TRBV20-1 with TRBJ2-2; D assignment may be TRBD1 or TRBD2 (7 bases each). V was clipped by 5 bases and J by 4 bases, with 20 bases between them. The CDR3 consists of 16 residues. The germline V gene encodes CDR1 DFQATT and CDR2 SNEGSKA (reference sequence). CDR3 in amino acids: CSAVRGGSTGTGELFF. In DNA, the CDR3 is TGCAGTGCTGTCAGGGGGGGCTCCACGGGCACCGGGGAGCTGTTTTTT.

The V gene is TRBV6-2 or TRBV6-3, the J gene TRBJ1-1, with D possibly matching TRBD1 (5 bases). Germline loops: CDR1 MNHEY, CDR2 SVGEGT. V gave up 3 bases and J gave up 4 bases, with 9 bases separating them. There are 13 residues in the CDR3. The CDR3 region has the DNA TGTGCCAGCAGTTATTTGAGGGGCACTGAAGCTTTCTTT. Residues: CASSYLRGTEAFF.

This clonotype was detected only a few times. The rearrangement uses TRBV7-2 and TRBJ2-1, with 10 bases matching TRBD2. The V and J ends lost 0 bases and 6 bases, in that order; junction bases with no gene match: 5. CDR3 length equals 16 residues. CDR1 is SGHTA and CDR2 is FQGNSA in the germline V gene. The CDR3 DNA is TGTGCCAGCAGCTTAGCGTCTAGCGGGGGTTTCAATGAGCAGTTCTTC. This gives the protein CASSLASSGGFNEQFF.

Only a few counts were recorded for this clonotype. The chain recombines TRBV27 with TRBJ2-3; tentative D call: TRBD2 (7 bases). The CDR3 length is 14 residues. Germline assignment: CDR1 MNHEY and CDR2 SMNVEV (reference sequence). Trimming shortened V by 9 bases and J by 3 bases, and 16 bases separated the two germline ends. The chain's CDR3 is CASSRGLTTDTQYF. For the CDR3, the DNA is TGTGCCAGTTCCAGGGGACTAACGACAGATACGCAGTATTTT.

The chain links TRBV7-2 to TRBJ2-3, with TRBD2 matching over 9 bases. V dropped 4 bases and J dropped 3; count of bases not matched to a gene: 8. This CDR3 has 16 amino acids. CDR1 and CDR2 from the germline V gene are SGHTA and FQGNSA. This CDR3 reads CASSSGAGGPTDTQYF. The DNA for the CDR3 is TGTGCCAGCAGCTCAGGGGCGGGGGGGCCGACAGATACGCAGTATTTT. Filled out from reference TRBV7-2 and TRBJ2-3, the complete variable domain reads GAGVSQSPSNKVTEKGKDVELRCDPISGHTALYWYRQSLGQGLEFLIYFQGNSAPDKSGLPSDRFSAERTGGSVSTLTIQRTQQEDSAVYLCASSSGAGGPTDTQYFGPGTRLTVL.

This clonotype was counted between two and nine times. The chain links TRBV4-2 to TRBJ1-2; TRBD1 matches 7 bases. Germline CDR1 LGHNA, CDR2 YNFKEQ. Trimming removed 0 bases from V and 8 bases from J; junction bases left unmatched: 15. CDR3 size: 17 residues. The CDR3 bases are TGTGCCAGCAGCCAAGATCCGGGTTTGTCGACAGGGAGCGGCTACACCTTC. As protein: CASSQDPGLSTGSGYTF.

There are a few counts of this clonotype. The chain carries TRBV6-6 and TRBJ1-1; the D is unclear. V was pared by 8 bases and J by 1 base, with 14 bases between. This CDR3 is built from 14 residues. The germline V gene encodes CDR1 MNHNY and CDR2 SVGAGI (reference sequence). The CDR3 bases are TGTGCCAGCGGGGATAGCGGCCGGAACACTGAAGCTTTCTTT. It specifies CASGDSGRNTEAFF.

The rearrangement uses TRBV6-2 or TRBV6-3 and TRBJ1-2, with D unresolved. This CDR3 is 12 amino acids long. CDR1 is MNHEY, CDR2 SVGEGT, per germline. The germline V and J ends were trimmed by 2 bases and 6 bases, with 7 bases remaining between them. CDR3 sequence reads: CASSYRADGYTF. The CDR3 bases are TGTGCCAGCAGTTACCGGGCGGATGGCTACACCTTC.

The chain has TRBV5-1 and TRBJ1-2, with 7 bases that match TRBD1. Per germline, CDR1 SGHRS and CDR2 YFSETQ. This CDR3 spans 15 amino acids. J was trimmed by 4 bases and V by 0 bases; bases with no gene match: 6. CDR3 loop: CASSLEDRAIYGYTF. The CDR3 bases are TGCGCCAGCAGCTTGGAAGACAGGGCCATCTATGGCTACACCTTC.

This clonotype was found a few times. The chain carries TRBV6-1 and TRBJ1-1; 8 bases align to TRBD1. CDR1 is MNHNS, CDR2 SASEGT, per germline. CDR3 size: 14 residues. V was pared by 8 bases and J by 1 base, with 6 bases of the junction left unmatched. CDR3 sequence: CASRVGQGNTEAFF. CDR3 nucleotides: TGTGCCAGCCGAGTCGGACAGGGGAACACTGAAGCTTTCTTT.

The chain recombines TRBV29-1 with TRBJ2-4, with D perhaps assigned TRBD1 or TRBD2 (6 bases each). V gave up 5 bases and J gave up 7 bases, with 15 bases separating them. This CDR3 is built from 13 residues. The germline gives CDR1 SQVTM, CDR2 ANQGSEA. The CDR3 here is CSVPLGAGNIQYF. The DNA of the CDR3 is TGCAGCGTTCCCCTGGGGGCGGGGAACATTCAGTACTTC.

This clonotype came up many times. V gene TRBV11-2 combines with J gene TRBJ1-1; possibly TRBD1 for D (5 bases). The CDR3 covers 14 residues. V shed 5 bases and J shed 1 base, with 11 bases lying between them. Germline CDR1 reads SGHAT; CDR2 reads FQNNGV. Written as DNA, the CDR3 is TGTGCCAGCAGCAATAGACAGAAGAACACTGAAGCTTTCTTT. Translated: CASSNRQKNTEAFF.

The rearrangement joins TRBV28 to TRBJ1-1; D gene ambiguous. Germline V CDR1 and CDR2: MDHEN, SYDVKM. V was trimmed by 8 bases and J by 0 bases, leaving 13 bases between them. This CDR3 has 14 residues. The CDR3 bases are TGTGCCAGCCAAAGGATCCCCATGAACACTGAAGCTTTCTTT. Residues: CASQRIPMNTEAFF.

This clonotype appeared many times. The chain recombines TRBV6-5 with TRBJ2-1, with TRBD2 matching 8 bases. This CDR3 spans 17 amino acids. Germline V CDR1 and CDR2: MNHEY, SVGAGI. Losses at the gene ends were 7 bases for V and 6 bases for J; bases not matched to a gene: 17. The CDR3 region has the DNA TGTGCCAGCACGACTCTGGGGAGAAGCGGGGGCCCCAATGAGCAGTTCTTC. This codes for CASTTLGRSGGPNEQFF.

This clonotype appeared once. One base away lies a much larger clone, so this may be a sequencing read error. The CDR3 end shows no conserved phenylalanine or tryptophan, and so a read error is likely. J is TRBJ1-1 and V is TRBV29-1; 7 nucleotides match TRBD1. CDR3 length equals 13 residues. Germline values: CDR1 SQVTM, CDR2 ANQGSEA. After removal of 7 bases from V and 4 bases from J, the junction contained 9 bases not matched to a gene. The CDR3 loop is CSAGTDITTEAFS. The DNA for the CDR3 is TGCAGCGCTGGGACAGATATTACCACTGAAGCTTTCTCT.

This clonotype was seen repeatedly, ten times or more. The chain is built from TRBV5-6 and TRBJ2-3, with TRBD1 matching over 12 bases. The CDR3 loop spans 14 amino acids. Germline lookup yields CDR1 SGHDT and CDR2 YYEEEE. With 3 bases clipped from V and 5 bases from J, the junction kept 1 base outside the gene matches. The CDR3 here is CASSWDRGLDTQYF. Written as DNA, the CDR3 is TGTGCCAGCAGCTGGGACAGGGGGCTAGATACGCAGTATTTT.

This chain links TRBV19 with TRBJ2-5; D may be TRBD2 (5 bases). This CDR3 spans 16 amino acids. V lost 6 bases and J lost 1, with 18 bases in between. Per germline, CDR1 LNHDA and CDR2 SQIVND (reference sequence). The CDR3 here is CASRARFRGGQETQYF. CDR3 sequence (DNA): TGTGCCAGTAGAGCGAGATTCCGGGGTGGCCAAGAGACCCAGTACTTC. Variable domain in full (rest from reference TRBV19 and TRBJ2-5): DGGITQSPKYLFRKEGQNVTLSCEQNLNHDAMYWYRQDPGQGLRLIYYSQIVNDFQKGDIAEGYSVSREKKESFPLTVTSAQKNPTAFYLCASRARFRGGQETQYFGPGTRLLVL.

In this sample, this clonotype turned up a few times. V usage is TRBV7-6 and J usage is TRBJ2-1; 9 nucleotides match TRBD1. The V gene's germline CDR1 is SGHVS and CDR2 FNYEAQ. The CDR3 consists of 15 residues. The trim removed 4 bases at V and 6 bases at J, leaving 7 bases unmatched. CDR3 region: CASSSWTGEGNEQFF. In nucleotides, the CDR3 is TGTGCCAGCAGCTCATGGACAGGGGAAGGCAATGAGCAGTTCTTC.